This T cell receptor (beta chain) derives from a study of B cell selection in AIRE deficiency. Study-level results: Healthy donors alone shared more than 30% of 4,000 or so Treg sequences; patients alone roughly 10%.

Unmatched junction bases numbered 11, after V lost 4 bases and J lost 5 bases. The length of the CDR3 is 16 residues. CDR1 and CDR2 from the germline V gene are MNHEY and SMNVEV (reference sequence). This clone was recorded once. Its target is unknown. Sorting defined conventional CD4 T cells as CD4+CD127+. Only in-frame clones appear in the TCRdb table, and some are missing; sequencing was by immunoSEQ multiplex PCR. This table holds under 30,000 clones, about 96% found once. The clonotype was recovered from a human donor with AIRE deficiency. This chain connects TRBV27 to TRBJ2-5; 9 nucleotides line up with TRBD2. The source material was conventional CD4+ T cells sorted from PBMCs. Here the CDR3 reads CASSSPVASGMETQYF. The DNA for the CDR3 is TGTGCCAGCAGTTCCCCCGTAGCTAGCGGGATGGAGACCCAGTACTTC.